This T cell receptor beta chain was found in a study of CXCR3-negative and CXCR3-positive naive CD8 T cells. Whole-study results and caveats: Naive cells with CXCR3 showed TRB CDR3s that were more hydrophobic than those in CXCR3-negative naive cells.

The method, 5' RACE with UMI labels, was used to prepare the TRB cDNA libraries. TCRdb reprocessed the 5' RACE reads, with one entry per CDR3 protein and no DNA. The ten top clones account for approximately 0.5%, within a sample of approximately 88,000 distinct CDR3 sequences. Germline CDR1 reads SGHRS; CDR2 reads YFSETQ. This CDR3 spans 15 amino acids. As concerns this clonotype: Its antigen is still unknown.

The sequence came from a human donor in good health. Some clones in this sample may be carry-over from other donors' samples. Sequencing used naive CXCR3+ CD8+ T cells from blood. Specified subset: CD45RO-CCR7+CD27+CD95- naive CD8+ T cells expressing CXCR3 (TNR3+). V and J are TRBV5-1 and TRBJ2-7; as DNA is missing, the TRBD1 call by TCRdb cannot be tested. The CDR3 sequence: CASSLWDREASEQYF.